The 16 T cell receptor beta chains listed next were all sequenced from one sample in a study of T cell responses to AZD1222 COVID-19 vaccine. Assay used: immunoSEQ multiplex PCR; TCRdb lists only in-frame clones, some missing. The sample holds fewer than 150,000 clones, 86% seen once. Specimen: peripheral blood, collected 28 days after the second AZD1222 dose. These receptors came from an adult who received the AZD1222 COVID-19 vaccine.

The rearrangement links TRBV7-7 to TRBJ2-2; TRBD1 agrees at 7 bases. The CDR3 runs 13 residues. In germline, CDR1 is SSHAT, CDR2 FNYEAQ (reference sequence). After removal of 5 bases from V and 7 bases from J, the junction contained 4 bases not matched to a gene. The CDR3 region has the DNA TGTGCCAGCAGCGGCCGACAGGGCGGGGAGCTGTTTTTT. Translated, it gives CASSGRQGGELFF.

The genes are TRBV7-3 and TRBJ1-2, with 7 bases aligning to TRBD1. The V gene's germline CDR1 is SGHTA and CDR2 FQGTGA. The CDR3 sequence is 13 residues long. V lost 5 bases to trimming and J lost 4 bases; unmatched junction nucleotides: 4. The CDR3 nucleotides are TGTGCCAGCAGCCCCGGGACAGCCTATGGCTACACCTTC. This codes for CASSPGTAYGYTF.

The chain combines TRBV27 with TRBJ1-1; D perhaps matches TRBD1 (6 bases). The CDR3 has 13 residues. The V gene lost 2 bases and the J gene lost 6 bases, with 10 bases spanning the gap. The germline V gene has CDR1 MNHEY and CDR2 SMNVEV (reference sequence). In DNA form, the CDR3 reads TGTGCCAGCAGTTTAGGCTCAGGGGCTGAAGCTTTCTTT. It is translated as CASSLGSGAEAFF.

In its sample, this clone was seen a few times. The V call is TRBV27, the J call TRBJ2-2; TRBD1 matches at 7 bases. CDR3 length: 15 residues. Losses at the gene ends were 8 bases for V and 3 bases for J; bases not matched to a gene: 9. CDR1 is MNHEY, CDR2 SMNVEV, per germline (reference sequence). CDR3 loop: CASSIQGEYTGELFF. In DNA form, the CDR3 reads TGTGCCAGCTCAATCCAGGGGGAGTACACCGGGGAGCTGTTTTTT.

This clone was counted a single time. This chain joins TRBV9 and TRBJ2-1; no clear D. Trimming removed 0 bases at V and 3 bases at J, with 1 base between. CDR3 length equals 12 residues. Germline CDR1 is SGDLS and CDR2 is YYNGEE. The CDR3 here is CASSVGYNEQFF. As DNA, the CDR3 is TGTGCCAGCAGCGTAGGCTACAATGAGCAGTTCTTC.

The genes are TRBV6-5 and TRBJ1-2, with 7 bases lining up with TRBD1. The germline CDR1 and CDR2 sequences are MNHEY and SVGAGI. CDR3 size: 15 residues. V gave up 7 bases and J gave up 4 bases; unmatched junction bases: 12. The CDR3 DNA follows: TGTGCCAGCAAATCAACCGGGACAGTCGGCTATGGCTACACCTTC. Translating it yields CASKSTGTVGYGYTF.

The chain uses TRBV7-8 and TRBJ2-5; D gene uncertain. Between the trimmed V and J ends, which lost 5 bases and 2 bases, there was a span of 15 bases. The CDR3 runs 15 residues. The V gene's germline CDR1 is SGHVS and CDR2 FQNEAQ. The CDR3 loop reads CASSPFQTGQETQYF. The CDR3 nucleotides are TGTGCCAGCAGCCCGTTTCAGACCGGACAAGAGACCCAGTACTTC.

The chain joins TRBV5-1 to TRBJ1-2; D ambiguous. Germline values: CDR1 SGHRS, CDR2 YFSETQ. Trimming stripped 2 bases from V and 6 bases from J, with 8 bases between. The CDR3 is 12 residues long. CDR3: CASSFNRNGYTF. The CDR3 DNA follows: TGCGCCAGCAGCTTTAATCGGAATGGCTACACCTTC.

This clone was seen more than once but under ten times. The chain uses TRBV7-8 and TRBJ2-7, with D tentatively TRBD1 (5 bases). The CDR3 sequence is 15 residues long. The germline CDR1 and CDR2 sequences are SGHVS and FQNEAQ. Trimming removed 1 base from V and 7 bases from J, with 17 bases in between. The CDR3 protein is CASSLGRTRSREQYF. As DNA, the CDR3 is TGTGCCAGCAGCTTAGGTCGGACACGAAGTAGGGAGCAGTACTTC.

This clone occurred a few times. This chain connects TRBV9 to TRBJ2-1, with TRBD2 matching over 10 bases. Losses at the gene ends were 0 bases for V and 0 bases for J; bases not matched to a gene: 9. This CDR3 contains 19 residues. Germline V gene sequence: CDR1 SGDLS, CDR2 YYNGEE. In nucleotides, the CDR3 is TGTGCCAGCAGCGTAGGTTGGAGCGGGGGGGCCCGCTCCTACAATGAGCAGTTCTTC. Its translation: CASSVGWSGGARSYNEQFF.

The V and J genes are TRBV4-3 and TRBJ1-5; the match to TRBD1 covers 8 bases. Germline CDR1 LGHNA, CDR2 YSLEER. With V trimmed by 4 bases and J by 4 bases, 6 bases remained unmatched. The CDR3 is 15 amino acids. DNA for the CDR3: TGCGCCAGCAGCCCCACCCGGACAGGGAATCAGCCCCAGCATTTT. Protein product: CASSPTRTGNQPQHF.

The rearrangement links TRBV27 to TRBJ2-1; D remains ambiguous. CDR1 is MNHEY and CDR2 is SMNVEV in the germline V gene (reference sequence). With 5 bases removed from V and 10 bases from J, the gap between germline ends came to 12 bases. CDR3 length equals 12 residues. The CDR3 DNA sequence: TGTGCCAGCAGTCCCGTCGGCTCGGAGCAGTTCTTC. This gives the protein CASSPVGSEQFF.

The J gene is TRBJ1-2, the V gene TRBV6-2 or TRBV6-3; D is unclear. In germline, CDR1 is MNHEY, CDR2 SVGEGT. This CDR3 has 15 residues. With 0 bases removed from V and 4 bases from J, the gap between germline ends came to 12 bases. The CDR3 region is CASSYSIGRLYGYTF. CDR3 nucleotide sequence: TGTGCCAGCAGTTACTCGATTGGCAGGCTCTATGGCTACACCTTC.

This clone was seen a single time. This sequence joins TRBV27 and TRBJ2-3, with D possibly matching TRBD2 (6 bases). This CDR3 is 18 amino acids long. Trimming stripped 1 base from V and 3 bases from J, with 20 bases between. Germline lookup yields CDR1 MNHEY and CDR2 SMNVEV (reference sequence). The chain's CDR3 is CASSLWSTGLVPTDTQYF. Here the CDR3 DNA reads TGTGCCAGCAGTTTATGGTCCACGGGACTTGTACCAACAGATACGCAGTATTTT.

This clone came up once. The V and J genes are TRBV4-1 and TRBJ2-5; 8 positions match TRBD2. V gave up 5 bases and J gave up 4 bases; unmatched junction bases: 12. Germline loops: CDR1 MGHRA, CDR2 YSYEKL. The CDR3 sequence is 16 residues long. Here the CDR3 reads CASSTLGRGVLETQYF. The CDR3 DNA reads TGCGCCAGCAGCACCCTAGGGCGGGGGGTCCTAGAGACCCAGTACTTC.

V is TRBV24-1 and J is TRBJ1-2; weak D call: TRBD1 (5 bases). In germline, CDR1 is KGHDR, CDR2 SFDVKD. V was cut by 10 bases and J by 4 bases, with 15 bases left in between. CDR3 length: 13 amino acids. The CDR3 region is CATVGGIPYGYTF. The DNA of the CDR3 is TGTGCCACAGTGGGGGGAATTCCCTATGGCTACACCTTC.